A selection of T cell receptor beta chains follows, all from one sample in a study of cytomegalovirus exposure and HLA in healthy donors. Libraries were prepared by immunoSEQ multiplex PCR; TCRdb keeps only in-frame clonotypes and omits some of them. The sample lists roughly 150,000 clones, around 68% occurring once. The sequencing input was PBMCs. The receptors were gathered from a man aged 30-40 years in good health and CMV-seropositive. Each CDR3 is given with its conserved first and last residue. D genes are given only for firm matches. Not all rows give a size; the values are once, few, many and, for expanded clones, a class.

>-|TRBV27|TRBJ1-4|-
CASSFDRRNEKLFF
TGTGCCAGCAGTTTTGACCGGAGGAATGAAAAACTGTTTTTT
>-|TRBV7-2|TRBJ1-1|few
CASSLGGFDAFF
TGTGCCAGCAGCTTAGGAGGGTTTGACGCTTTCTTT
>-|TRBV18|TRBJ2-5|-
CASSPPEWETQYF
TGTGCCAGCTCACCTCCCGAGTGGGAGACCCAGTACTTC
>TRBD2|TRBV2|TRBJ2-7|few
CASTYSGLYTGTNKSIF
TGTGCCAGCACATACTCGGGACTATATACCGGAACGAACAAAAGTATCTTC
>TRBD1|TRBV7-9|TRBJ1-2|few
CASSFQGQGLYGYTF
TGTGCCAGCAGCTTTCAAGGACAGGGACTTTATGGCTACACCTTC
>TRBD2|TRBV6-6|TRBJ2-7|-
CASSYPGLAETYEQYF
TGTGCCAGCAGTTACCCCGGACTAGCGGAGACCTACGAGCAGTACTTC
>-|TRBV5-1|TRBJ2-7|-
CASSPEDPVAPYEQYF
TGCGCCAGCAGCCCAGAGGATCCAGTTGCCCCCTACGAGCAGTACTTC
>-|TRBV30|TRBJ2-7|-
CAWSVSGLPSYEQYF
TGTGCCTGGAGTGTTTCAGGGTTGCCCTCCTACGAGCAGTACTTC
>TRBD1|TRBV27|TRBJ2-2|-
CASSTAGTGPGELFF
TGTGCCAGCAGTACCGCCGGGACAGGACCCGGGGAGCTGTTTTTT
>TRBD1|TRBV6-5|TRBJ1-1|-
CASTGEAARGRPAFF
TGTGCCAGCACCGGGGAGGCAGCCAGGGGGAGGCCAGCTTTCTTT
>TRBD2|TRBV5-1|TRBJ2-7|-
CASSPSGRHYEQYF
TGCGCCAGCAGCCCTAGCGGGAGACACTACGAGCAGTACTTC
>-|TRBV6-5|TRBJ1-2|-
CASSPAGGADPGYTF
TGTGCCAGCAGTCCTGCGGGGGGGGCCGACCCGGGCTACACCTTC
>TRBD1|TRBV5-6|TRBJ2-7|-
CASSRLDRVPYHEQYF
TGTGCCAGCAGCCGCCTGGACAGGGTCCCGTACCACGAGCAGTACTTC